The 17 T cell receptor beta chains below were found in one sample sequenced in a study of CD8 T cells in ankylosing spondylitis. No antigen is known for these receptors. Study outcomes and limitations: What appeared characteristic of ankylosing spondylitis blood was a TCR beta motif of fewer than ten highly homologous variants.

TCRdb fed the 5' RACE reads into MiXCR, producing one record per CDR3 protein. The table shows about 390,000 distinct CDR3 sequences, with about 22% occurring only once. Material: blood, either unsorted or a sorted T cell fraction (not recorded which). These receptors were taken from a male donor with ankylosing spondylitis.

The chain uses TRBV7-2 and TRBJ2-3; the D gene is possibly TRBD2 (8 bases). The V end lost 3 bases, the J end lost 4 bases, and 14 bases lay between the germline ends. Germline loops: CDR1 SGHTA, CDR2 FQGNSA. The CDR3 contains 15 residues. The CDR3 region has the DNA TGTGCCAGCAGCTTTAGCGGGACAGTGGCAGATACGCAGTATTTT. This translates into CASSFSGTVADTQYF.

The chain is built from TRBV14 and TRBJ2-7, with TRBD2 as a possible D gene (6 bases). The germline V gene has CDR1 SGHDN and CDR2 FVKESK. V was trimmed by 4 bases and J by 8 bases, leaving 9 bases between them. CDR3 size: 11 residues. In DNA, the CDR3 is TGTGCCAGCAGCCCGGGAGTGCAGCAGTACTTC. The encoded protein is CASSPGVQQYF.

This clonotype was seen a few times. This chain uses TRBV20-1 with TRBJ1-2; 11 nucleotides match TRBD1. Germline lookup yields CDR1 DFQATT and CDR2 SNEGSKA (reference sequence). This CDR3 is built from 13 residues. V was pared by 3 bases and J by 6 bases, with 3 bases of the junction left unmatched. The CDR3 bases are TGCAGTGCTAGGGAGGACAGGGGGCATGGCTACACCTTC. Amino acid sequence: CSAREDRGHGYTF.

The CDR3 here is CASSRDHSYEQYF. CDR3 DNA sequence: TGTGCCAGCAGCCGGGATCACTCCTACGAGCAGTACTTC. The chain employs TRBV3-1 and TRBJ2-7; D gene uncertain. Germline assignment: CDR1 LGHDT and CDR2 YNNKEL (reference sequence). V lost 4 bases and J lost 0, with 7 bases in between. The CDR3 totals 13 residues.

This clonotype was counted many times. The CDR3: CASSQAWGNTDTQYF. The CDR3 DNA follows: TGCGCCAGCAGCCAAGCGTGGGGGAACACAGATACGCAGTATTTT. This rearrangement joins TRBV4-3 to TRBJ2-3; TRBD1 or TRBD2 may be the D gene (5 bases each). Trimming pared 1 base from V and 2 bases from J, leaving 10 bases between. From germline, CDR1 is LGHNA and CDR2 YSLEER. The CDR3 extends over 15 amino acids.

The CDR3 bases are TGCAGTGCTGTCACCGGGACAGGGGGCTACGAGCAGTACTTC. This codes for CSAVTGTGGYEQYF. V is TRBV20-1 and J is TRBJ2-7, with 11 bases aligning to TRBD1. J was trimmed by 3 bases and V by 5 bases; bases with no gene match: 6. The CDR3 spans 14 residues. Germline V gene data show CDR1 as DFQATT and CDR2 as SNEGSKA (reference sequence).

The CDR3 spells CASSRIAAQPVNEQFF. The CDR3 DNA sequence: TGCGCCAGCAGTCGTATAGCAGCTCAACCAGTAAATGAGCAGTTCTTC. The J gene is TRBJ2-1, the V gene TRBV5-1, with D hard to call. This CDR3 comprises 16 residues. Looked up from germline, CDR1 is SGHRS and CDR2 is YFSETQ. V was pared by 5 bases and J by 7 bases, with 22 bases between.

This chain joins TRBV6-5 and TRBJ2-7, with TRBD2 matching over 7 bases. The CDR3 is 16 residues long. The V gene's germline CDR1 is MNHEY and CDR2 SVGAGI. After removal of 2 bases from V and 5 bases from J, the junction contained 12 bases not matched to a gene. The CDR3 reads CASSYQPGGALHEQYF. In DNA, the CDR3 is TGTGCCAGCAGTTACCAACCGGGAGGTGCCCTCCACGAGCAGTACTTC.

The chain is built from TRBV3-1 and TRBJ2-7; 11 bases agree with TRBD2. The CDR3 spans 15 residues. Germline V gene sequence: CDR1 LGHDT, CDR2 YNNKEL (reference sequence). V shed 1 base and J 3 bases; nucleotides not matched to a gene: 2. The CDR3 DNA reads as TGTGCCAGCAGCCAAGGACTAGCGGGATACTACGAGCAGTACTTC. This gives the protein CASSQGLAGYYEQYF.

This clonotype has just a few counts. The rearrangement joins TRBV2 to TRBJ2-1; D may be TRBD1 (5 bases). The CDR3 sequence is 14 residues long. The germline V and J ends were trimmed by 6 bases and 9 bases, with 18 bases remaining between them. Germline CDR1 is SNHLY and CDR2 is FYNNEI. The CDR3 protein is CASRQELGRAEQFF. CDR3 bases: TGTGCCAGCAGGCAAGAATTAGGCAGGGCTGAGCAGTTCTTC.

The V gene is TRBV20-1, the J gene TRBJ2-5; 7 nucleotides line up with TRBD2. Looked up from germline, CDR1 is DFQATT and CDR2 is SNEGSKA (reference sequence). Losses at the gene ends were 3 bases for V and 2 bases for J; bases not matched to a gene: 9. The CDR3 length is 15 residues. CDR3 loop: CSARSVGGGQETQYF. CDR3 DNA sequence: TGCAGTGCTAGGTCGGTGGGCGGGGGACAAGAGACCCAGTACTTC.

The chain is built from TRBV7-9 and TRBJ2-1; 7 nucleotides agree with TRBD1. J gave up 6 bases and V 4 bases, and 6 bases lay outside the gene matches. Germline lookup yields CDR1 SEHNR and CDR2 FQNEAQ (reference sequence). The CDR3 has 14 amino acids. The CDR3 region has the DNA TGTGCCAGCAGCTCCCGGGACAGCGTCAATGAGCAGTTCTTC. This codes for CASSSRDSVNEQFF. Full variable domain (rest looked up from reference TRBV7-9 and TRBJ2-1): DTGVSQNPRHKITKRGQNVTFRCDPISEHNRLYWYRQTLGQGPEFLTYFQNEAQLEKSRLLSDRFSAERPKGSFSTLEIQRTEQGDSAMYLCASSSRDSVNEQFFGPGTRLTVL.

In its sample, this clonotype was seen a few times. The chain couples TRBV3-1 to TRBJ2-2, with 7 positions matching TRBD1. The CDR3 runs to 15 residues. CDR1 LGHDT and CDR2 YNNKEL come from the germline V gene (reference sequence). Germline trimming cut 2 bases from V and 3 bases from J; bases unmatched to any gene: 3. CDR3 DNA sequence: TGTGCCAGCAGCCAACGGACAGGTTACACCGGGGAGCTGTTTTTT. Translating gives CASSQRTGYTGELFF.

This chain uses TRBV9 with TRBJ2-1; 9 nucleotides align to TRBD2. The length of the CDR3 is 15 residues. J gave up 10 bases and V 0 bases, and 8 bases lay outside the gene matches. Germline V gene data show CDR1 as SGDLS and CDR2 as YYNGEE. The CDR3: CASSVGPSGTGEQFF. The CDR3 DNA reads TGTGCCAGCAGCGTAGGTCCTAGCGGGACCGGGGAGCAGTTCTTC.

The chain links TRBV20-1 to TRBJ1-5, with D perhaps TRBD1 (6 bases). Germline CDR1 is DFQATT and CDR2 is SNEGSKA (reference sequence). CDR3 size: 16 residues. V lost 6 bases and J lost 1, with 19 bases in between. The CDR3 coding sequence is TGCAGTGCCCTGAGAGGACAGCCGACGAGCAATCAGCCCCAGCATTTT. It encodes CSALRGQPTSNQPQHF.

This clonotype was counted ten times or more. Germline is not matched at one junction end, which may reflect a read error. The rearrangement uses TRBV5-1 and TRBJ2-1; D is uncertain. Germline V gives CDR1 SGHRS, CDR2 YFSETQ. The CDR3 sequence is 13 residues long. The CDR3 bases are TGTGCCAGCAGCCTCGGACCCAACAATGAGCAGTTCTTC. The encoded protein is CASSLGPNNEQFF.

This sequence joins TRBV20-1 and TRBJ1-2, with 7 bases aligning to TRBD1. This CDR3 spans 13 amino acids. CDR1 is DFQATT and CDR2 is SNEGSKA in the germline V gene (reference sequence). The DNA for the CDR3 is TGCAGCGGTCAGGGGGTAATTAACTATGGCTACACCTTC. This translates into CSGQGVINYGYTF.